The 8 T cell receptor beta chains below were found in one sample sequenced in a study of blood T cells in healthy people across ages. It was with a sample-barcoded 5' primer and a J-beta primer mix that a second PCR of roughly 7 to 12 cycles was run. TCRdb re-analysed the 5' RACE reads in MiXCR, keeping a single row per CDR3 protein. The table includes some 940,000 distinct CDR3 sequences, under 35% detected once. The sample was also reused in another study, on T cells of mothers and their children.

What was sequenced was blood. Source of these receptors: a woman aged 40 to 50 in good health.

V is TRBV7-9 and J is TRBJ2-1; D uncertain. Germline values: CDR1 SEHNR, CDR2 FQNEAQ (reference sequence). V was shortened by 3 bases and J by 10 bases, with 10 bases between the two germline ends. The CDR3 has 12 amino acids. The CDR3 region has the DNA TGTGCCAGCAGCTTGGTAACGTTAGAGCAGTTCTTC. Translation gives CASSLVTLEQFF.

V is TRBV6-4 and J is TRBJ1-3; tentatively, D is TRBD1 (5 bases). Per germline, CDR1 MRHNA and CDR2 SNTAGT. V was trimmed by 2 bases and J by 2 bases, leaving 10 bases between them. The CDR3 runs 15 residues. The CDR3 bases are TGTGCCAGCAGTGACATGGGGGTGGCTGGAAACACCATATATTTT. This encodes CASSDMGVAGNTIYF.

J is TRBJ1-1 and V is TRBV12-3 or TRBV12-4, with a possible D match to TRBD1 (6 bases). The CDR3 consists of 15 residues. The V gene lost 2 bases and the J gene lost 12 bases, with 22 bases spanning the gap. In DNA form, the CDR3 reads TGTGCCAGCAGTTTAAGGGGAGTTAGGGGCGGACAGACTTTCTTT. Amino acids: CASSLRGVRGGQTFF.

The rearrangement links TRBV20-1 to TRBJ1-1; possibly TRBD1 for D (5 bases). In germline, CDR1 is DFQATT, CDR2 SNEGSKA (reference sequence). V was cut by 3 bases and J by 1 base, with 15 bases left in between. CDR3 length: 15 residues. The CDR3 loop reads CSASSPSGANTEAFF. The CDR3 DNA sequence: TGCAGTGCTAGCTCTCCAAGTGGGGCGAACACTGAAGCTTTCTTT.

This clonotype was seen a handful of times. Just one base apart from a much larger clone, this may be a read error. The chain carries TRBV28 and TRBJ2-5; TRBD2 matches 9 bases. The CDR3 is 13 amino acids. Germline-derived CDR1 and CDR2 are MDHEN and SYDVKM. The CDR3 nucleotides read TGTGCCAGCAGCCGACTAGCGGAAGAGACCCGGTACTTC. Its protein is CASSRLAEETRYF.

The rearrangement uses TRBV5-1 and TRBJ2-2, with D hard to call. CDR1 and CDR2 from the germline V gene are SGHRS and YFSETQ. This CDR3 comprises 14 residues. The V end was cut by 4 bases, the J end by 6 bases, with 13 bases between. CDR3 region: CASSPGPESGELFF. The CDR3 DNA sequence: TGCGCCAGCAGCCCGGGCCCAGAGTCCGGGGAGCTGTTTTTT.

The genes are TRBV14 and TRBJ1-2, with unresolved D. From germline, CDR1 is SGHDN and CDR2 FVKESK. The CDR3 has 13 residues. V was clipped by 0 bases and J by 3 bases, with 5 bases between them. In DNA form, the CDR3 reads TGTGCCAGCAGCCAAGACAGATACTATGGCTACACCTTC. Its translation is CASSQDRYYGYTF.

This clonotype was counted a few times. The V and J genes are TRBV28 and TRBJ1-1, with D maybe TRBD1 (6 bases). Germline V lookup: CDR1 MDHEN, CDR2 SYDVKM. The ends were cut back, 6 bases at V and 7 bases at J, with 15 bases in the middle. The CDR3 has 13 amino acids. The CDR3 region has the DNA TGTGCCAGCAGCCTTCCGGGGGCACATGAAGCTTTCTTT. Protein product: CASSLPGAHEAFF.